What follows are 31 T cell receptor beta chains derived from one specimen sequenced in a study of response to subunit inactivated influenza vaccine. TCRdb processed the RT-PCR reads anew with MiXCR; each CDR3 protein has one entry. Found here are hundreds of thousands of distinct CDR3 sequences, 11% to 15% of them singletons; the top ten hold less than 8.5%. The starting material was PBMCs from blood, obtained 14 to 15 days before vaccination. These receptors all come from a man between 45 and 60 years old who received an inactivated influenza vaccine.

This clonotype has only a few counts. The chain recombines TRBV28 with TRBJ1-2; D not resolved. Germline V CDR1 and CDR2: MDHEN, SYDVKM. The CDR3 contains 12 residues. With 3 bases removed from V and 4 bases from J, the gap between germline ends came to 6 bases. The CDR3: CASSFRAYGYTF. CDR3 coding DNA: TGTGCCAGCAGTTTCCGTGCCTATGGCTACACCTTC.

This clonotype showed up just a few times. This chain uses TRBV12-3 or TRBV12-4 with TRBJ2-1, with 7 bases identical to TRBD2. V was clipped by 7 bases and J by 9 bases; unmatched bases: 15. The CDR3 totals 15 residues. The DNA for the CDR3 is TGTGCCAGCACCCTTCTAGCGGACTACACGCCTGAGCAGTTCTTC. Translation: CASTLLADYTPEQFF.

In this sample, this clonotype turned up once. A read error may account for a junction end that differs from germline. The rearrangement uses TRBV20-1 and TRBJ2-7; 12 nucleotides align to TRBD2. The germline V gene has CDR1 DFQATT and CDR2 SNEGSKA (reference sequence). There are 17 residues in the CDR3. This chain's CDR3 is CCATETSGSSSSYEQYF. The CDR3 region has the DNA TGCTGTGCTACCGAGACTAGCGGGAGCTCCAGCTCCTACGAGCAGTACTTC.

V and J are TRBV7-2 and TRBJ2-5, with 8 positions matching TRBD1. The ends lost 5 bases at V and 5 bases at J; junction bases unmatched: 4. CDR3 length equals 13 residues. CDR1 is SGHTA, CDR2 FQGNSA, per germline. In DNA form, the CDR3 reads TGTGCCAGCAGCCAACAGGGGGTCGAGACCCAGTACTTC. Translating gives CASSQQGVETQYF. Full variable domain (outside the CDR3, taken from reference TRBV7-2 and TRBJ2-5): GAGVSQSPSNKVTEKGKDVELRCDPISGHTALYWYRQSLGQGLEFLIYFQGNSAPDKSGLPSDRFSAERTGGSVSTLTIQRTQQEDSAVYLCASSQQGVETQYFGPGTRLLVL.

The CDR3 DNA reads TGTGCCAGCAGTTCGGTCAGGGTCCCCTACGAGCAGTACTTC. Its translation: CASSSVRVPYEQYF. This sequence joins TRBV27 and TRBJ2-7, with TRBD1 as a possible D gene (5 bases). V was cut by 4 bases and J by 2 bases, with 12 bases left in between. Per the germline V gene, CDR1 is MNHEY and CDR2 is SMNVEV (reference sequence). This CDR3 contains 14 residues.

This clonotype was recorded a few times. This chain links TRBV24-1 with TRBJ2-3; D is possibly TRBD2 (5 bases). Germline CDR1 reads KGHDR; CDR2 reads SFDVKD. The CDR3 consists of 14 residues. The V gene lost 1 base and the J gene lost 5 bases, with 9 bases spanning the gap. The DNA of the CDR3 is TGTGCCACCAGTGATTTATCGGCGGGAGATACGCAGTATTTT. It translates to CATSDLSAGDTQYF.

This clonotype has more than one count but fewer than ten. DNA for the CDR3: TGTGCCAGCAGTTTACTCAGCGCGGGAGGGAAGCAGTTCTTC. Amino acids: CASSLLSAGGKQFF. The V call is TRBV28, the J call TRBJ2-1; 9 bases line up with TRBD2. This CDR3 region has 14 residues. J lost 11 bases, V lost 2 bases, and 7 bases had no gene match. CDR1 and CDR2 (germline): MDHEN, SYDVKM. The complete variable domain, with remaining parts taken from reference TRBV28 and TRBJ2-1, reads DVKVTQSSRYLVKRTGEKVFLECVQDMDHENMFWYRQDPGLGLRLIYFSYDVKMKEKGDIPEGYSVSREKKERFSLILESASTNQTSMYLCASSLLSAGGKQFFGPGTRLTVL.

This clonotype was seen only a few times. The genes are TRBV12-3 or TRBV12-4 and TRBJ2-7, with a possible D match to TRBD2 (6 bases). V dropped 7 bases and J dropped 5 bases, with 18 bases sitting between them. This CDR3 is built from 14 residues. CDR3 in amino acids: CASTPGTAIDEQYF. CDR3 DNA: TGTGCCAGCACCCCTGGGACTGCCATCGACGAGCAGTACTTC.

This clonotype was counted ten times or more. The genes are TRBV7-6 and TRBJ1-5; D possibly corresponds to TRBD1 (6 bases). Per germline, CDR1 SGHVS and CDR2 FNYEAQ. The CDR3 has 14 amino acids. V was shortened by 3 bases and J by 2 bases, with 8 bases between the two germline ends. Here the CDR3 reads CASSLAGGNQPQHF. CDR3 coding DNA: TGTGCCAGCAGCTTGGCAGGGGGCAATCAGCCCCAGCATTTT. Complete variable domain (other parts from reference TRBV7-6 and TRBJ1-5): GAGVSQSPRYKVTKRGQDVALRCDPISGHVSLYWYRQALGQGPEFLTYFNYEAQQDKSGLPNDRFSAERPEGSISTLTIQRTEQRDSAMYRCASSLAGGNQPQHFGDGTRLSIL.

This clonotype came up a few times. The rearrangement uses TRBV10-3 and TRBJ2-5; D might be TRBD1 (6 bases). Germline lookup yields CDR1 ENHRY and CDR2 SYGVKD. The CDR3 contains 16 residues. Trimming pared 0 bases from V and 3 bases from J, leaving 14 bases between. The CDR3: CAISESWDTIKETQYF. The CDR3 DNA reads as TGTGCCATCAGTGAGTCCTGGGACACGATAAAAGAGACCCAGTACTTC.

The J gene is TRBJ2-4, the V gene TRBV30; 11 bases are shared with TRBD1. Germline CDR1 GTSNPN, CDR2 SVGIG (reference sequence). The CDR3 is made up of 15 amino acids. V was pared by 2 bases and J by 6 bases, with 6 bases of the junction left unmatched. The chain's CDR3 is CAWSKPGTGGNIQYF. DNA of the CDR3: TGTGCCTGGAGTAAACCCGGGACAGGGGGAAACATTCAGTACTTC. Looking up the rest from reference TRBV30 and TRBJ2-4 gives the full variable domain: SQTIHQWPATLVQPVGSPLSLECTVEGTSNPNLYWYRQAAGRGLQLLFYSVGIGQISSEVPQNLSASRPQDRQFILSSKKLLLSDSGFYLCAWSKPGTGGNIQYFGAGTRLSVL.

The chain has TRBV6-2 or TRBV6-3 and TRBJ2-1, with D perhaps given as TRBD1 or TRBD2 (5 bases each). There are 14 residues in the CDR3. Trimming pared 2 bases from V and 3 bases from J, leaving 8 bases between. Germline CDR1 MNHEY, CDR2 SVGEGT. The CDR3 nucleotides read TGTGCCAGCAGTTACCGGGACGGCTACAATGAGCAGTTCTTC. This gives the protein CASSYRDGYNEQFF.

In its sample, this clonotype was seen a few times. This chain links TRBV24-1 with TRBJ2-4, with D unclear. Germline values: CDR1 KGHDR, CDR2 SFDVKD. The CDR3 covers 12 residues. V lost 9 bases and J 6 bases, leaving 11 bases between the germline ends. The CDR3 sequence is CATSTGGNIQYF. Here the CDR3 DNA reads TGTGCCACCTCTACGGGCGGAAACATTCAGTACTTC.

This clonotype has more than one count but fewer than ten. The chain joins TRBV7-2 to TRBJ2-7; 10 bases agree with TRBD2. The CDR3 is 13 amino acids. The V segment lost 0 bases and the J segment 13 bases; nucleotides outside the gene matches: 6. CDR1 and CDR2 from the germline V gene are SGHTA and FQGNSA. The CDR3 nucleotides are TGTGCCAGCAGCTTAGCGGGTCTAGCGGGAGCATACTTC. As protein: CASSLAGLAGAYF.

The rearrangement uses TRBV4-3 and TRBJ2-5, with a weak D call TRBD1 (7 bases). Trimming took off 4 bases at V and 1 base at J, with 13 bases between the two ends. This CDR3 has 15 residues. CDR1 is LGHNA and CDR2 is YSLEER in the germline V gene. In DNA form, the CDR3 reads TGCGCCAGCAGCCGACAGGGAGGAAGCCAAGAGACCCAGTACTTC. Its protein product is CASSRQGGSQETQYF.

In DNA, the CDR3 is TGCGCCAGCAGCCAACTCCGGACTTTCCCGCTAGCCAAAAACATTCAGTACTTC. Translating gives CASSQLRTFPLAKNIQYF. The chain couples TRBV4-1 to TRBJ2-4; tentative D call: TRBD2 (5 bases). The length of the CDR3 is 18 residues. Germline V lookup: CDR1 MGHRA, CDR2 YSYEKL. V lost 2 bases to trimming and J lost 0 bases, with 17 bases between them.

At least ten counts were recorded for this clonotype. The chain is built from TRBV12-3 or TRBV12-4 and TRBJ2-1, with no clear D. The CDR3 totals 12 residues. V gave up 3 bases and J gave up 9 bases, with 9 bases separating them. CDR3 in DNA: TGTGCCAGCAGTTTGGTCAGAGGTGAGCAGTTCTTC. This codes for CASSLVRGEQFF.

This clonotype was seen only a few times. The CDR3 DNA reads as TGTGCCAGCAGTTACTCGCGGCAGGCCTACGAGCAGTACTTC. Translated: CASSYSRQAYEQYF. The gene calls are TRBV6-5 and TRBJ2-7; D gene ambiguous. The ends were cut back, 0 bases at V and 2 bases at J, with 8 bases in the middle. The CDR3 loop spans 14 amino acids. CDR1 and CDR2 from the germline V gene are MNHEY and SVGAGI.

This clonotype was detected a few times. This rearrangement joins TRBV12-3 or TRBV12-4 to TRBJ1-2; 7 bases are shared with TRBD1. V trimming: 6 bases; J trimming: 0 bases; junction bases outside the gene matches: 4. The CDR3 is 14 residues long. The CDR3 protein is CASREGQTNYGYTF. The CDR3, as DNA: TGTGCCAGCAGAGAGGGACAGACTAACTATGGCTACACCTTC.

This clonotype was counted only a few times. CDR3 protein: CSAVGQASYNEQFF. The CDR3 DNA follows: TGCAGTGCGGTGGGACAGGCATCCTACAATGAGCAGTTCTTC. The chain is built from TRBV20-1 and TRBJ2-1; 8 nucleotides align to TRBD1. The CDR3 runs to 14 residues. The J segment lost 1 base and the V segment lost 6 bases, leaving 5 bases of the junction unmatched. Germline V gene sequence: CDR1 DFQATT, CDR2 SNEGSKA (reference sequence).

The chain couples TRBV30 to TRBJ2-7, with unresolved D. CDR1 and CDR2 (germline): GTSNPN, SVGIG (reference sequence). The length of the CDR3 is 16 residues. Trimming shortened V by 3 bases and J by 2 bases, and 20 bases separated the two germline ends. The CDR3 nucleotides are TGTGCCTGGAGCACTTTTCACGGGTTGCCCACCTACGAGCAGTACTTC. This gives the protein CAWSTFHGLPTYEQYF.

The chain combines TRBV3-1 with TRBJ2-2, with TRBD1 matching over 9 bases. The trim removed 1 base at V and 3 bases at J, leaving 3 bases unmatched. This CDR3 region has 16 residues. CDR1 is LGHDT, CDR2 YNNKEL, per germline (reference sequence). This CDR3 is CASSQVGQGYTGELFF. Written as DNA, the CDR3 is TGTGCCAGCAGCCAAGTCGGACAGGGGTACACCGGGGAGCTGTTTTTT.

This clonotype was seen repeatedly, ten times or more. The gene calls are TRBV5-1 and TRBJ2-4; 11 bases map to TRBD1. CDR3 length: 14 amino acids. With 4 bases clipped from V and 6 bases from J, the junction kept 3 bases outside the gene matches. Germline V lookup: CDR1 SGHRS, CDR2 YFSETQ. CDR3 sequence (DNA): TGCGCCAGCAGCCTGGGACAGGGGGTAAACATTCAGTACTTC. It encodes CASSLGQGVNIQYF.

This clonotype was detected a few times. J is TRBJ2-7 and V is TRBV3-1; no clear D. This CDR3 comprises 12 residues. Germline V gene sequence: CDR1 LGHDT, CDR2 YNNKEL (reference sequence). The V end was cut by 2 bases, the J end by 4 bases, with 6 bases between. The CDR3 is CASSQSIYEQYF. The CDR3, as DNA: TGTGCCAGCAGCCAAAGTATATACGAGCAGTACTTC.

Ten or more counts support this clonotype. The chain links TRBV2 to TRBJ2-7; D call uncertain. CDR3 length: 11 residues. The V end was cut by 3 bases, the J end by 12 bases, with 12 bases between. Germline V gene lookup returns CDR1 SNHLY and CDR2 FYNNEI. The CDR3 reads CASSEGSRGYF. DNA of the CDR3: TGTGCCAGCAGTGAGGGGTCCCGCGGGTACTTC.

The chain recombines TRBV28 with TRBJ2-2, with D perhaps matching TRBD2 (7 bases). The CDR3 has 15 residues. In germline, CDR1 is MDHEN, CDR2 SYDVKM. The V end lost 6 bases, the J end lost 2 bases, and 13 bases lay between the germline ends. The CDR3 here is CASSQGGVNTGELFF. The CDR3 DNA follows: TGTGCCAGCAGCCAAGGGGGGGTTAACACCGGGGAGCTGTTTTTT.

The rearrangement joins TRBV10-3 to TRBJ1-4, with D possibly matching TRBD1 (5 bases). From germline, CDR1 is ENHRY and CDR2 SYGVKD. This CDR3 spans 14 amino acids. V was cut by 5 bases and J by 7 bases, with 14 bases left in between. CDR3 in amino acids: CAISSVGRGEKLFF. In DNA form, the CDR3 reads TGTGCCATCAGTTCGGTGGGGCGGGGTGAAAAACTGTTTTTT.

The chain joins TRBV28 to TRBJ1-4; no firm D call. Trimming pared 1 base from V and 8 bases from J, leaving 14 bases between. The CDR3 extends over 15 amino acids. Germline CDR1 MDHEN, CDR2 SYDVKM. Written as DNA, the CDR3 is TGTGCCAGCAGTTTATTGGGAACGGCGGGGGAAAAACTGTTTTTT. This codes for CASSLLGTAGEKLFF.

This clonotype has at least ten counts. The chain links TRBV6-1 to TRBJ2-3; no firm D call. This CDR3 has 17 residues. V shed 5 bases and J shed 0 bases, with 18 bases lying between them. The germline CDR1 and CDR2 sequences are MNHNS and SASEGT. CDR3 region: CASSPLSRAESTDTQYF. The CDR3, as DNA: TGTGCCAGCAGTCCCCTCTCACGGGCGGAGAGCACAGATACGCAGTATTTT.

This chain links TRBV4-3 with TRBJ1-4; possible D gene TRBD1, 5 bases. The V and J ends lost 4 bases and 8 bases respectively, with 23 bases between them. Germline-derived CDR1 and CDR2 are LGHNA and YSLEER. The CDR3 spans 17 residues. CDR3 nucleotide sequence: TGCGCCAGCAGCCGAGACAGAGACACCAACGTAGGCGAAAAACTGTTTTTT. As protein: CASSRDRDTNVGEKLFF.

This clonotype showed up just a few times. The V and J genes are TRBV6-1 and TRBJ2-7; 7 positions agree with TRBD1. Trimming removed 5 bases from V and 3 bases from J; junction bases left unmatched: 10. The CDR3 has 15 residues. Looked up from germline, CDR1 is MNHNS and CDR2 is SASEGT. Written as DNA, the CDR3 is TGTGCCAGCAGTCCCCGGGACGACAGGGTCTACGAGCAGTACTTC. Translating it yields CASSPRDDRVYEQYF.